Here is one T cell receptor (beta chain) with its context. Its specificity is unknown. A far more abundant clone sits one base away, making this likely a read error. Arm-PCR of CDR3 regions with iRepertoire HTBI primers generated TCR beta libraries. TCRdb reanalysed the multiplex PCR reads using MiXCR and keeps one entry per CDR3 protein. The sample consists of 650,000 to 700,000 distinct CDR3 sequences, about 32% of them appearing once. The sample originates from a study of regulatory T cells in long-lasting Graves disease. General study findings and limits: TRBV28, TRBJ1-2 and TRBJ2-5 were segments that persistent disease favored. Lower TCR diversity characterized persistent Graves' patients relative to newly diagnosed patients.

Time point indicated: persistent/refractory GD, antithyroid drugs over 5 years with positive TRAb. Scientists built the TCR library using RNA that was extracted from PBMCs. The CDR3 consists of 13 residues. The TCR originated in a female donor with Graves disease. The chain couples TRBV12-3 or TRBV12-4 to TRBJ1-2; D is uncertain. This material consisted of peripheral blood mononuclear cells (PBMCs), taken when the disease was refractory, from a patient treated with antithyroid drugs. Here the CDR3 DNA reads TGTGCCAGCAGTTTTACCGGGAACTATGACTACACCTTC. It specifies CASSFTGNYDYTF.